A selection of T cell receptor beta chains follows, all from one sample in a study of T cells after yellow fever vaccination. TCRdb ran MiXCR on the 5' RACE reads and lists one entry per CDR3 protein. The repertoire holds a few hundred thousand distinct CDR3 sequences, with about a sixth as singletons. This specimen was PBMCs, taken about 5 days after the first yellow fever vaccination. Receptor source: a man aged 18 to 29 who received the YFV17D yellow fever vaccine. Each CDR3 is given with its conserved first and last residue. Fields, in order: V gene, clone size, J gene, D gene, CDR3 protein, CDR3 DNA. D genes are given only for firm matches. Clone size is stated in some rows and not others, as once, few, many or a class when expanded.

v_gene: TRBV4-3; abundance: .; j_gene: TRBJ1-1; d_gene: .; CDR3aa: CASSHVGDTEAFF; CDR3nt: TGCGCCAGCAGCCACGTGGGGGACACTGAAGCTTTCTTT
v_gene: TRBV5-1; abundance: few; j_gene: TRBJ2-1; d_gene: .; CDR3aa: CASSPGLYSSYNEQFF; CDR3nt: TGCGCCAGCAGCCCGGGACTTTATAGCTCCTACAATGAGCAGTTCTTC
v_gene: TRBV5-8; abundance: few; j_gene: TRBJ2-7; d_gene: .; CDR3aa: CARSRADSSYEQYF; CDR3nt: TGTGCCAGATCCAGGGCGGATAGCTCCTACGAGCAGTACTTC
v_gene: TRBV20-1; abundance: few; j_gene: TRBJ2-5; d_gene: .; CDR3aa: CSARSDATGGVKTQYF; CDR3nt: TGCAGTGCTAGATCCGACGCGACAGGCGGGGTGAAGACCCAGTACTTC
v_gene: TRBV12-3/TRBV12-4; abundance: few; j_gene: TRBJ1-1; d_gene: .; CDR3aa: CASSFSGAGTEAFF; CDR3nt: TGTGCCAGCAGTTTCTCGGGGGCGGGCACTGAAGCTTTCTTT
v_gene: TRBV6-2/TRBV6-3; abundance: .; j_gene: TRBJ2-2; d_gene: .; CDR3aa: CASSYPGEANTGELFF; CDR3nt: TGTGCCAGCAGTTACCCGGGAGAAGCGAACACCGGGGAGCTGTTTTTT
v_gene: TRBV4-3; abundance: .; j_gene: TRBJ2-1; d_gene: TRBD2; CDR3aa: CASSQRAGGHHEQFF; CDR3nt: TGCGCCAGCAGCCAACGAGCGGGGGGGCATCATGAGCAGTTCTTC
v_gene: TRBV29-1; abundance: many; j_gene: TRBJ2-1; d_gene: .; CDR3aa: CSVWGTSYNEQFF; CDR3nt: TGCAGCGTTTGGGGAACTTCCTACAATGAGCAGTTCTTC
v_gene: TRBV4-3; abundance: .; j_gene: TRBJ1-3; d_gene: .; CDR3aa: CASSQELVGATSGNTIYF; CDR3nt: TGCGCCAGCAGCCAAGAACTGGTCGGGGCCACCTCTGGAAACACCATATATTTT
v_gene: TRBV28; abundance: .; j_gene: TRBJ2-4; d_gene: TRBD2; CDR3aa: CASSSNLAGGPRDIQYF; CDR3nt: TGTGCCAGCAGCTCGAACCTAGCGGGGGGGCCCAGGGACATTCAGTACTTC
v_gene: TRBV12-3/TRBV12-4; abundance: .; j_gene: TRBJ1-2; d_gene: .; CDR3aa: CASSLSGKTDGYTF; CDR3nt: TGTGCCAGCAGTTTGTCAGGGAAGACCGATGGCTACACCTTC
v_gene: TRBV7-3; abundance: few; j_gene: TRBJ2-1; d_gene: .; CDR3aa: CASSVRNNEQFF; CDR3nt: TGTGCCAGCAGCGTCAGGAACAATGAGCAGTTCTTC
v_gene: TRBV15; abundance: few; j_gene: TRBJ2-7; d_gene: TRBD1; CDR3aa: CATSINRGDYEQYF; CDR3nt: TGTGCCACCAGCATCAACAGGGGAGACTACGAGCAGTACTTC
v_gene: TRBV4-3; abundance: .; j_gene: TRBJ1-4; d_gene: .; CDR3aa: CASSPSTGLTGEKLFF; CDR3nt: TGCGCCAGCAGCCCTTCAACTGGACTCACCGGTGAAAAACTGTTTTTT
v_gene: TRBV12-3/TRBV12-4; abundance: many; j_gene: TRBJ2-2; d_gene: .; CDR3aa: CASSLAGYTGELFF; CDR3nt: TGTGCCAGCAGTTTAGCGGGTTACACCGGGGAGCTGTTTTTT
v_gene: TRBV12-3/TRBV12-4; abundance: .; j_gene: TRBJ1-1; d_gene: .; CDR3aa: CATRVLVNTEAFF; CDR3nt: TGTGCCACCCGGGTCCTGGTGAACACTGAAGCTTTCTTT
v_gene: TRBV29-1; abundance: many; j_gene: TRBJ1-2; d_gene: TRBD1; CDR3aa: CSVVRDRGGGYTF; CDR3nt: TGCAGCGTTGTCCGGGACAGGGGAGGTGGCTACACCTTC
v_gene: TRBV20-1; abundance: .; j_gene: TRBJ1-5; d_gene: TRBD1; CDR3aa: CSARDRSRGNQPQHF; CDR3nt: TGCAGTGCTAGAGATCGGAGCAGGGGGAATCAGCCCCAGCATTTT
v_gene: TRBV20-1; abundance: .; j_gene: TRBJ1-4; d_gene: .; CDR3aa: CSASAREKLFF; CDR3nt: TGCAGTGCCTCCGCGAGGGAAAAACTGTTTTTT
v_gene: TRBV27; abundance: .; j_gene: TRBJ2-1; d_gene: TRBD2; CDR3aa: CASSLRLASYNEQFF; CDR3nt: TGTGCCAGCAGTTTACGACTAGCGTCCTACAATGAGCAGTTCTTC
v_gene: TRBV19; abundance: .; j_gene: TRBJ2-5; d_gene: .; CDR3aa: CASSNWGQETQYF; CDR3nt: TGTGCCAGTAGTAACTGGGGACAAGAGACCCAGTACTTC
v_gene: TRBV7-9; abundance: few; j_gene: TRBJ2-7; d_gene: .; CDR3aa: CASTFDSLGEQYF; CDR3nt: TGTGCCAGCACCTTCGACAGTCTTGGCGAGCAGTACTTC
v_gene: TRBV7-2; abundance: .; j_gene: TRBJ2-1; d_gene: .; CDR3aa: CASSSGPQGGANEQFF; CDR3nt: TGTGCCAGCAGCTCCGGACCCCAAGGGGGGGCGAATGAGCAGTTCTTC
v_gene: TRBV12-3/TRBV12-4; abundance: .; j_gene: TRBJ1-1; d_gene: TRBD1; CDR3aa: CASSRDRYNTEAFF; CDR3nt: TGTGCCAGCAGCCGGGACAGGTATAACACTGAAGCTTTCTTT
v_gene: TRBV19; abundance: .; j_gene: TRBJ2-3; d_gene: .; CDR3aa: CASSSTQSPTDTQYF; CDR3nt: TGTGCCAGTAGTAGTACCCAATCGCCCACAGATACGCAGTATTTT
v_gene: TRBV27; abundance: .; j_gene: TRBJ1-1; d_gene: TRBD1; CDR3aa: CASSPLTGGEAFF; CDR3nt: TGTGCCAGCAGTCCTCTGACAGGGGGCGAAGCTTTCTTT
v_gene: TRBV7-9; abundance: .; j_gene: TRBJ1-4; d_gene: TRBD1; CDR3aa: CASSLAGTGEGREKLFF; CDR3nt: TGTGCCAGCAGCTTAGCCGGGACAGGTGAAGGGAGAGAAAAACTGTTTTTT
v_gene: TRBV7-2; abundance: many; j_gene: TRBJ1-3; d_gene: .; CDR3aa: CASTGWRGNTIYF; CDR3nt: TGTGCCAGCACAGGGTGGAGGGGAAACACCATATATTTT
v_gene: TRBV20-1; abundance: .; j_gene: TRBJ2-3; d_gene: TRBD2; CDR3aa: CSARTLASGGSPSSTDTQYF; CDR3nt: TGCAGTGCTAGGACCCTGGCTAGCGGGGGATCCCCCTCTAGCACAGATACGCAGTATTTT
v_gene: TRBV12-3/TRBV12-4; abundance: .; j_gene: TRBJ1-4; d_gene: TRBD1; CDR3aa: CATKTRDRGGATNEKLFF; CDR3nt: TGTGCCACTAAGACCCGGGACAGGGGGGGGGCAACTAATGAAAAACTGTTTTTT
v_gene: TRBV7-9; abundance: few; j_gene: TRBJ2-7; d_gene: .; CDR3aa: CASSLTLKGSYEQYF; CDR3nt: TGTGCCAGCAGCTTAACATTGAAGGGGTCCTACGAGCAGTACTTC
v_gene: TRBV12-3/TRBV12-4; abundance: .; j_gene: TRBJ1-5; d_gene: TRBD1; CDR3aa: CASSLTQGDRTHQPQHF; CDR3nt: TGTGCCAGCAGTCTCACCCAGGGGGACCGAACCCATCAGCCCCAGCATTTT
v_gene: TRBV18; abundance: many; j_gene: TRBJ2-3; d_gene: .; CDR3aa: CASSPEYLSTDTQYF; CDR3nt: TGTGCCAGCTCACCAGAGTACCTGAGCACAGATACGCAGTATTTT
v_gene: TRBV5-1; abundance: .; j_gene: TRBJ2-5; d_gene: .; CDR3aa: CASSLGTGGGQETQYF; CDR3nt: TGCGCCAGCAGCTTGGGCACTGGGGGCGGACAAGAGACCCAGTACTTC
v_gene: TRBV6-1; abundance: few; j_gene: TRBJ1-6; d_gene: TRBD1; CDR3aa: CASRTYRTGSSLHF; CDR3nt: TGTGCCAGCAGAACATACCGGACAGGGAGTAGCCTCCACTTT
v_gene: TRBV2; abundance: .; j_gene: TRBJ2-3; d_gene: .; CDR3aa: CVQAETDTQYF; CDR3nt: TGTGTGCAGGCAGAGACAGATACGCAGTATTTT
v_gene: TRBV4-3; abundance: .; j_gene: TRBJ1-2; d_gene: .; CDR3aa: CASSRLGSNGYTF; CDR3nt: TGCGCCAGCAGCCGCCTGGGGAGCAATGGCTACACCTTC
v_gene: TRBV4-3; abundance: .; j_gene: TRBJ2-3; d_gene: .; CDR3aa: CASSYYTSDTQYF; CDR3nt: TGCGCCAGCAGCTACTATACTAGCGATACGCAGTATTTT
v_gene: TRBV7-2; abundance: few; j_gene: TRBJ2-7; d_gene: .; CDR3aa: CASSYDILSSYEQYF; CDR3nt: TGTGCCAGCAGCTACGACATCCTGAGCTCCTACGAGCAGTACTTC
v_gene: TRBV5-1; abundance: .; j_gene: TRBJ2-3; d_gene: .; CDR3aa: CASTSGGFTDTQYF; CDR3nt: TGCGCCAGCACCTCCGGCGGATTCACAGATACGCAGTATTTT
v_gene: TRBV27; abundance: .; j_gene: TRBJ2-4; d_gene: .; CDR3aa: CASSLSVLAKNIQYF; CDR3nt: TGTGCCAGCAGTTTATCGGTGCTAGCCAAAAACATTCAGTACTTC
v_gene: TRBV5-1; abundance: few; j_gene: TRBJ2-5; d_gene: .; CDR3aa: CASSSFSAGEGETQYF; CDR3nt: TGCGCCAGCAGTTCGTTCTCGGCAGGGGAAGGGGAGACCCAGTACTTC